This record covers a single T cell receptor (beta chain). Its antigen is currently not known. Per-base quality was not reported, and no clone a single base away is much larger than it. The CDR3 holds 15 amino acids from the cysteine to the phenylalanine. CDR3 DNA only is kept here, 45 bases in frame from base 1. Trimming leaves V shorter by 2 bases and J shorter by 4 bases, with the junction holding 7 bases beyond the gene matches. According to the germline V gene, CDR1 reads MDHEN and CDR2 reads SYDVKM. Sequencing instrument: Illumina HiSeq 1500. Clones were called with MiXCR by TCRdb after fastp trimmed the public reads at Q25, and only in-frame beta chains were retained. CDR3 protein duplicates are merged, each entry listing the most common genes and DNA. A total of more than 200,000 distinct CDR3 sequences appear in this sample, roughly 10% of them only once. Over 12% of the sample goes to the ten largest clones.

These data are taken from a study of T cell repertoires in cytomegalovirus infection (dated by TCRdb to between 2017 and 2020). A note on the overall study: The HLA type of each donor mattered for the analysis, because public TCR beta signatures pointed to carriage of CMV infection along with the matching HLA type.

The research as a whole found: In both this cohort and an independent cohort of 300 to 450 donors, the cumulative frequency of public TCR beta family members distinguished carriers of CMV infection plus the relevant HLA type. The ex vivo response was dominated by HLA-C-restricted CMV-specific TCR beta clonotypes, which also provided the single most frequent clonotype in two of eight donors.

Sequenced: PBMCs. This clonotype originated in a human donor in good health (CMV status not recorded). Some clones in this sample may be carry-over from other donors' samples. The sequence joins TRBV28 to TRBJ1-2; TRBD1 agrees with 7 junctional bases. The DNA sequence is TGTGCCAGCAGTTTAACAGGGGTGTTGGGCTATGGCTACACCTTC. The resulting protein is CASSLTGVLGYGYTF.